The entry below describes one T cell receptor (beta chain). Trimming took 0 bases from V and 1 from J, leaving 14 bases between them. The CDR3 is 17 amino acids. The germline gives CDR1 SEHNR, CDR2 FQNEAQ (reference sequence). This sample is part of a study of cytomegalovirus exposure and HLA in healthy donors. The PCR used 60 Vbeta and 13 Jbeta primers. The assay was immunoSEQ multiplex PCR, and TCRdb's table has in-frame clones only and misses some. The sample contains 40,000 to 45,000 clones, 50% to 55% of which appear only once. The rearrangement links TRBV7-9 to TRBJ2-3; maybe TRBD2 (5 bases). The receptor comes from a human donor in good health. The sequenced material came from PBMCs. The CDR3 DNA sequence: TGTGCCAGCAGCTTAGCGGCGGTTAGCGATGGCACAGATACGCAGTATTTT. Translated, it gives CASSLAAVSDGTDTQYF.